The sequence of this T cell receptor beta chain was determined in a study of shared clonotypes between healthy human individuals. General study findings and limits: Rarefaction exposed incomplete sorted-subset sequencing despite large depth. Limitation of the genetic and exposure-history diversity represented came from the few donors.

For this clone: Antigen: not known.

Sequencing was at deep level. Per the authors' pipeline: Junction-only immunoSEQ data arrived without quality scores, meaning filtering differed. Assay: immunoSEQ multiplex PCR; the TCRdb copy retains only in-frame clones and omits some. For V, J and clone size, that table is used; D and trimming come from the DNA. The data hold 2 million to 3 million clones, with approximately 94% observed a single time. Trimming shortened V by 4 bases and J by 9 bases, and 22 bases separated the two germline ends. This CDR3 is built from 16 residues. In germline, CDR1 is MRHNA, CDR2 SNTAGT. This TCR came from a young man in good health. Some clones in this sample may be carry-over from other donors' samples. The chain is built from TRBV6-4 and TRBJ2-1; D may be TRBD2 (6 bases). Specimen: naive CD4+ T cells from PBMCs. The subset here: CD45RA+ positively selected. The CDR3 nucleotides are TGTGCCAGCAGTGCCAGACTAGGCAGTAGGCTTGGTGAGCAGTTCTTC. Translated, it gives CASSARLGSRLGEQFF.